The TCR beta chain described here comes from a study of Ad26.COV2.S vaccination and SARS-CoV-2 variants. Whole-study results and caveats: Spike-specific CD8+ and CD4+ T cell responses reportedly showed substantial breadth after vaccination. Vaccinees showed greater spike-specific TCR breadth than placebo recipients.

Sequencing used immunoSEQ multiplex PCR; TCRdb keeps in-frame clones, though not all of them. This table has over 110,000 clones, roughly 85% appearing once. On this clone itself: The target antigen is unknown.

The CDR3 loop spans 12 amino acids. V was cut by 7 bases and J by 6 bases, with 11 bases left in between. Germline CDR1 is PRHDT and CDR2 is FYEKMQ (reference sequence). The rearrangement links TRBV13 to TRBJ2-3, with unresolved D. The specimen was peripheral blood, collected after recovery from COVID-19. This receptor was identified in a human donor who had recovered from COVID-19. The CDR3 nucleotides read TGTGCCAGCACCAACACCGGGGATACGCAGTATTTT. As protein: CASTNTGDTQYF.